Below, 20 T cell receptor beta chains from the same sample are listed, as sequenced in a study of technical replicates of blood from a few donors. Method: immunoSEQ multiplex PCR; TCRdb's copy keeps in-frame clones and lacks some. The sample lists under 55,000 clones; roughly 95% were seen once. The material sequenced was T cells isolated from PBMCs. These receptors all come from a human donor in good health.

This chain links TRBV14 with TRBJ2-1; a weak D match, TRBD1 (5 bases). CDR3 length: 16 residues. Germline-derived CDR1 and CDR2 are SGHDN and FVKESK. The germline V and J ends were trimmed by 2 bases and 0 bases, with 11 bases remaining between them. The CDR3 nucleotides are TGTGCCAGCAGCCAATTGATAGACAGCTCCTACAATGAGCAGTTCTTC. Protein product: CASSQLIDSSYNEQFF.

In the case of this clone: Within the sample, other DNA sequences also encode this same CDR3. J is TRBJ2-7 and V is TRBV9; 12 nucleotides align to TRBD2. The CDR3 consists of 15 residues. In germline, CDR1 is SGDLS, CDR2 YYNGEE. V shed 0 bases, J shed 2 bases, and the junction held 0 bases outside the gene matches. As DNA, the CDR3 is TGTGCCAGCAGCGTAGGACTAGCGGGGGCCTACGAGCAGTACTTC. Translated: CASSVGLAGAYEQYF.

V gene TRBV19 combines with J gene TRBJ1-2; 8 positions match TRBD1. Germline values: CDR1 LNHDA, CDR2 SQIVND (reference sequence). The CDR3 runs to 13 residues. Trimming cost V 5 bases and J 4 bases; bases outside gene matches: 3. The CDR3 DNA reads as TGTGCCAGTAGTGTTGGACAGGGCTATGGCTACACCTTC. Translating gives CASSVGQGYGYTF.

The gene calls are TRBV5-6 and TRBJ1-5, with 9 nucleotides matching TRBD1. Trimming cost V 4 bases and J 7 bases; bases outside gene matches: 9. Germline V lookup: CDR1 SGHDT, CDR2 YYEEEE. The CDR3 runs to 15 residues. The CDR3 sequence is CASSPNRGRRQPQHF. The CDR3 bases are TGTGCCAGCAGCCCTAACAGGGGGCGCAGGCAGCCCCAGCATTTT.

The genes are TRBV28 and TRBJ2-7; 9 bases match TRBD2. This CDR3 is 14 amino acids long. V shed 6 bases, J shed 3 bases, and the junction held 6 bases outside the gene matches. Germline CDR1 MDHEN, CDR2 SYDVKM. The CDR3 sequence: CASSRPTSGYEQYF. The DNA for the CDR3 is TGTGCCAGCAGCCGACCGACTAGCGGCTACGAGCAGTACTTC.

CDR3 coding DNA: TGCGCCAGCAGCCAAGATCGGGCAGGGGGGTTCAATGAGCAGTTCTTC. Translated, it gives CASSQDRAGGFNEQFF. V and J are TRBV4-1 and TRBJ2-1; weak D call: TRBD1 (7 bases). The V gene lost 0 bases and the J gene lost 6 bases, with 15 bases spanning the gap. CDR3 length: 16 amino acids. Germline lookup yields CDR1 MGHRA and CDR2 YSYEKL.

This chain connects TRBV27 to TRBJ1-3; D is uncertain. Trimming pared 6 bases from V and 4 bases from J, leaving 16 bases between. CDR1 and CDR2 (germline): MNHEY, SMNVEV (reference sequence). The CDR3 covers 15 residues. This CDR3 reads CASSFSPGSGNTIYF. The CDR3 DNA reads as TGTGCCAGCAGCTTTTCTCCAGGCTCCGGAAACACCATATATTTT.

The chain has TRBV27 and TRBJ2-1; the D gene is possibly TRBD2 (6 bases). Trimming removed 3 bases at V and 0 bases at J, with 12 bases between. The germline CDR1 and CDR2 sequences are MNHEY and SMNVEV (reference sequence). The CDR3 sequence is 16 residues long. CDR3 nucleotides: TGTGCCAGCAGTTTTTTCGTCGGGAGCTCCTACAATGAGCAGTTCTTC. This gives the protein CASSFFVGSSYNEQFF.

The genes are TRBV4-3 and TRBJ1-4; D is uncertain. Germline lookup yields CDR1 LGHNA and CDR2 YSLEER. CDR3 length equals 17 residues. Trimming shortened V by 1 base and J by 3 bases, and 15 bases separated the two germline ends. CDR3 sequence: CASSQVSWRRSNEKLFF. The CDR3 region has the DNA TGCGCCAGCAGCCAAGTCAGTTGGAGACGGTCTAATGAAAAACTGTTTTTT.

This clone came up once. The chain has TRBV28 and TRBJ2-1; no clear D. This CDR3 region has 11 residues. Trimming left V 1 base short and J 12 bases short, with 7 bases between. Germline CDR1 and CDR2: MDHEN and SYDVKM. As DNA, the CDR3 is TGTGCCAGCAGTTTATCCTTATGGCAGTTCTTC. Protein: CASSLSLWQFF. Using reference TRBV28 and TRBJ2-1 for the parts outside the CDR3, the full variable domain is DVKVTQSSRYLVKRTGEKVFLECVQDMDHENMFWYRQDPGLGLRLIYFSYDVKMKEKGDIPEGYSVSREKKERFSLILESASTNQTSMYLCASSLSLWQFFGPGTRLTVL.

The chain has TRBV2 and TRBJ2-7, with 9 bases matching TRBD2. Germline V gene data show CDR1 as SNHLY and CDR2 as FYNNEI. The CDR3 contains 15 residues. V gave up 7 bases and J gave up 2 bases; unmatched junction bases: 9. The CDR3 DNA is TGTGCCAGCACCGAATCAGCGGGAGGCCCCTACGAGCAGTACTTC. This encodes CASTESAGGPYEQYF.

V gene TRBV25-1 combines with J gene TRBJ2-7; 11 bases map to TRBD2. Germline assignment: CDR1 MGHDK and CDR2 SYGVNS. Trimming at V came to 2 bases and at J to 5 bases, leaving 5 bases not matched to a gene. The length of the CDR3 is 15 residues. The CDR3 region has the DNA TGTGCCAGCAGTGAAAATTTTAGCGGGAGGGACGAGCAGTACTTC. It codes for CASSENFSGRDEQYF.

This clone was counted a single time. The chain combines TRBV27 with TRBJ1-1, with D possibly matching TRBD1 (5 bases). The CDR3 contains 11 residues. Germline CDR1 and CDR2: MNHEY and SMNVEV (reference sequence). Trimming took off 4 bases at V and 8 bases at J, with 8 bases between the two ends. The CDR3 coding sequence is TGTGCCAGCAGTTCAGGGAGGGAAGCTTTCTTT. The encoded protein is CASSSGREAFF.

The rearrangement links TRBV7-2 to TRBJ1-5; the D gene is possibly TRBD1 (5 bases). Germline CDR1 SGHTA, CDR2 FQGNSA. This CDR3 spans 14 amino acids. V lost 1 base and J 7 bases, leaving 11 bases between the germline ends. Here the CDR3 reads CASSLVPGFQPQHF. The CDR3 nucleotides are TGTGCCAGCAGCTTAGTACCAGGGTTCCAGCCCCAGCATTTT.

The chain carries TRBV5-4 and TRBJ2-5; 8 bases are shared with TRBD2. With 2 bases clipped from V and 7 bases from J, the junction kept 13 bases outside the gene matches. The CDR3 covers 16 residues. CDR1 is SGHNT, CDR2 YYREEE, per germline (reference sequence). CDR3 amino acids: CASSFDPGTRFTTQYF. CDR3 in DNA: TGTGCCAGCAGCTTCGACCCCGGGACTAGATTTACGACCCAGTACTTC.

The table lists this clone with a count of one. V gene TRBV2 combines with J gene TRBJ2-1, with 7 bases aligning to TRBD2. The V gene end was trimmed by 6 bases and the J gene end by 0 bases; junction bases not matched to a gene: 5. Germline V lookup: CDR1 SNHLY, CDR2 FYNNEI. The CDR3 spans 15 residues. The CDR3 spells CASRRAGTSYNEQFF. CDR3 coding DNA: TGTGCCAGCAGGAGAGCGGGAACCTCCTACAATGAGCAGTTCTTC.

The chain uses TRBV7-3 and TRBJ2-2; tentative D call: TRBD2 (6 bases). There are 14 residues in the CDR3. Trimming left V 0 bases short and J 4 bases short, with 6 bases between. Germline CDR1 SGHTA, CDR2 FQGTGA. CDR3 protein: CASSLTGGTGELFF. CDR3 DNA: TGTGCCAGCAGCTTAACGGGGGGCACCGGGGAGCTGTTTTTT. Full variable domain (outside the CDR3, taken from reference TRBV7-3 and TRBJ2-2): GAGVSQTPSNKVTEKGKYVELRCDPISGHTALYWYRQSLGQGPEFLIYFQGTGAADDSGLPNDRFFAVRPEGSVSTLKIQRTERGDSAVYLCASSLTGGTGELFFGEGSRLTVL.

This chain uses TRBV28 with TRBJ2-3; a possible D gene is TRBD2 (6 bases). Trimming pared 1 base from V and 1 base from J, leaving 6 bases between. The CDR3 loop spans 14 amino acids. Germline V gene lookup returns CDR1 MDHEN and CDR2 SYDVKM. CDR3 DNA: TGTGCCAGCAGTTTATCGGGGGGCACAGATACGCAGTATTTT. Amino acid sequence: CASSLSGGTDTQYF.

J is TRBJ1-2 and V is TRBV19; TRBD1 is a possible D gene (6 bases). The V and J ends lost 5 bases and 4 bases respectively, with 8 bases between them. The germline V gene encodes CDR1 LNHDA and CDR2 SQIVND (reference sequence). The CDR3 contains 12 residues. The CDR3 DNA is TGTGCCAGTAGTGACAGGCTCTATGGCTACACCTTC. As protein: CASSDRLYGYTF.

This rearrangement joins TRBV28 to TRBJ1-2, with D tentatively TRBD1 (5 bases). The germline CDR1 and CDR2 sequences are MDHEN and SYDVKM. The CDR3 is 16 amino acids. V was cut by 7 bases and J by 0 bases, with 18 bases left in between. DNA for the CDR3: TGTGCCAGCATACGTTCAGGGAAGGGTTCTAACTATGGCTACACCTTC. Its translation: CASIRSGKGSNYGYTF.